The rows below give T cell receptor beta chains drawn from one sample of a study of blood T cells in healthy people across ages. TCRdb processed the 5' RACE reads anew with MiXCR; each CDR3 protein has one entry. Of fewer than 2 million distinct CDR3 sequences listed, 39% are singletons. Sample: blood. Receptor source: a human donor in good health. Each CDR3 is given with its conserved first and last residue. D genes are given only for firm matches. Clone size, where shown, is once, few, many, or a class for clones that have expanded.

j_call: TRBJ2-1; clone_size: few; d_call: -; v_call: TRBV12-3/TRBV12-4; cdr3_aa: CASSLALGRSYNEQFF
j_call: TRBJ2-7; clone_size: few; d_call: TRBD1; v_call: TRBV6-5; cdr3_aa: CASSHPTTGSSPEQYF
j_call: TRBJ2-7; clone_size: -; d_call: TRBD1; v_call: TRBV12-3/TRBV12-4; cdr3_aa: CASSLEGPWDRGKSEQYF
j_call: TRBJ2-1; clone_size: -; d_call: -; v_call: TRBV7-8; cdr3_aa: CASSLYRGSHEQFF
j_call: TRBJ1-5; clone_size: -; d_call: -; v_call: TRBV12-3/TRBV12-4; cdr3_aa: CASTIGGQPQHF
j_call: TRBJ2-5; clone_size: -; d_call: -; v_call: TRBV5-1; cdr3_aa: CASSFSPKETQYF
j_call: TRBJ2-5; clone_size: -; d_call: -; v_call: TRBV7-9; cdr3_aa: CASSPRSLAETQYF
j_call: TRBJ2-5; clone_size: few; d_call: TRBD2; v_call: TRBV3-1; cdr3_aa: CASSQAGGLTFIQETQYF
j_call: TRBJ1-2; clone_size: -; d_call: TRBD1; v_call: TRBV7-2; cdr3_aa: CASSYLGGDYGYTF
j_call: TRBJ1-1; clone_size: -; d_call: -; v_call: TRBV20-1; cdr3_aa: CSASAGINTEAFF
j_call: TRBJ1-5; clone_size: -; d_call: -; v_call: TRBV19; cdr3_aa: CASSGTSGQPQHF